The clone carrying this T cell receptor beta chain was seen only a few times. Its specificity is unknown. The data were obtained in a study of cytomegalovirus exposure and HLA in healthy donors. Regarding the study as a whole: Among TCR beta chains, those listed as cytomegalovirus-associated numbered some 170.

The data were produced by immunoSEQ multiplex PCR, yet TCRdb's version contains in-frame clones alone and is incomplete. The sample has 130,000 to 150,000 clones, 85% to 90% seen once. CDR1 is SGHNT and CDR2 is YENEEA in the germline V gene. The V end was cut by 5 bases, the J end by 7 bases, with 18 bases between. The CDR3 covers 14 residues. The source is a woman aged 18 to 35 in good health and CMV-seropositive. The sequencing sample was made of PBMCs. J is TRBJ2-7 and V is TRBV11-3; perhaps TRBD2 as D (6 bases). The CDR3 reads CASSKSREGGEQYF. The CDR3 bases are TGTGCCAGCAGCAAAAGCCGTGAGGGAGGAGAGCAGTACTTC.